A single sample gave rise to the 14 T cell receptor beta chains below, sequenced in a study of Ad26.COV2.S vaccination and SARS-CoV-2 variants (dated by TCRdb to about 2021). The sample's treatment or condition, from its label and the paper: some 20 received Ad26.COV2.S at low or high dose, single or two shots; roughly five received placebo; per-sample allocation not given. For vaccine and placebo recipients, repertoires were sequenced using samples collected on day 63 after the first injection. Libraries were prepared through the immunoSEQ multiplex PCR assay. TCRdb took over this immuneACCESS table, retaining in-frame rearrangements with V and J assigned. Such tables are incomplete; in checked studies, under half of the missing clones stem from an unresolved V gene, and the remainder is unexplained. The sample table shows about 680,000 clones, and 89% are seen once. The top ten clonotypes cover about 1.5% of the sample.

Source: peripheral blood, taken in a trial of Ad26.COV2.S vaccine versus placebo. These receptors were obtained from a person between 18 and 60 years old who received the Ad26.COV2.S COVID-19 vaccine or a placebo.

This chain uses TRBV30 with TRBJ1-5, with a weak D call TRBD1 (5 bases). Germline CDR1 and CDR2: GTSNPN and SVGIG (reference sequence). CDR3 length: 15 amino acids. Trimming removed 0 bases from V and 6 bases from J, with 15 bases in between. The CDR3 here is CAWSVRVGPSQPQHF. As DNA, the CDR3 is TGTGCCTGGAGTGTACGGGTGGGGCCGAGTCAGCCCCAGCATTTT.

This clone was seen a single time. The chain is built from TRBV6-6 and TRBJ2-1; 9 nucleotides align to TRBD1. CDR1 and CDR2 (germline): MNHNY, SVGAGI (reference sequence). V lost 8 bases, J lost 2 bases, and 10 bases stayed unmatched. The CDR3 totals 16 residues. The CDR3 region has the DNA TGTGCCAGCTCTCCCCCCGGGACAGGGCCCTACAATGAGCAGTTCTTC. Translated: CASSPPGTGPYNEQFF.

The chain is built from TRBV6-5 and TRBJ2-1, with 7 bases matching TRBD2. CDR1 and CDR2 from the germline V gene are MNHEY and SVGAGI. V shed 2 bases and J 2 bases; nucleotides not matched to a gene: 3. The CDR3 contains 15 residues. The DNA for the CDR3 is TGTGCCAGCAGTTACGCGGGAGTCCCCTACAATGAGCAGTTCTTC. It encodes CASSYAGVPYNEQFF.

The V and J genes are TRBV4-3 and TRBJ2-2; D is unclear. CDR1 is LGHNA and CDR2 is YSLEER in the germline V gene. The CDR3 loop spans 14 amino acids. Trimming cost V 0 bases and J 7 bases, with 9 bases left between them. CDR3 DNA: TGCGCCAGCAGCCAAGAGGGCAGTGGCGGGGAGCTGTTTTTT. Its translation is CASSQEGSGGELFF.

The chain has TRBV27 and TRBJ2-6, with D unresolved. This CDR3 comprises 17 residues. Trimming pared 4 bases from V and 0 bases from J, leaving 13 bases between. Per germline, CDR1 MNHEY and CDR2 SMNVEV (reference sequence). CDR3 sequence reads: CASSSGHMGSGANVLTF. For the CDR3, the DNA is TGTGCCAGCAGTTCAGGCCACATGGGCTCTGGGGCCAACGTCCTGACTTTC.

The chain employs TRBV5-4 and TRBJ2-3, with 10 positions matching TRBD2. Germline V lookup: CDR1 SGHNT, CDR2 YYREEE (reference sequence). The CDR3 is made up of 15 amino acids. After removal of 5 bases from V and 5 bases from J, the junction contained 8 bases not matched to a gene. CDR3 nucleotides: TGTGCCAGCAGACCCCGGATAGCGGGAGGAGATACGCAGTATTTT. It is translated as CASRPRIAGGDTQYF.

The chain couples TRBV4-3 to TRBJ1-3; D perhaps matches TRBD1 (6 bases). V lost 1 base, J lost 2 bases, and 6 bases lay in between. The CDR3 runs to 14 residues. Germline lookup yields CDR1 LGHNA and CDR2 YSLEER. CDR3 residues: CASSQAGAGNTIYF. In DNA form, the CDR3 reads TGCGCCAGCAGCCAAGCAGGGGCTGGAAACACCATATATTTT.

This chain joins TRBV18 and TRBJ1-1, with a possible D match to TRBD1 (6 bases). Germline V lookup: CDR1 KGHSH, CDR2 LQKENI. The CDR3 is 15 residues long. Trimming removed 5 bases from V and 5 bases from J, with 18 bases in between. CDR3 nucleotides: TGTGCCAGCTCAACCCTGGAAGGAGGGGGAACTGAAGCTTTCTTT. As protein: CASSTLEGGGTEAFF.

The V call is TRBV30, the J call TRBJ1-1; TRBD1 is a possible D gene (6 bases). V was cut by 1 base and J by 4 bases, with 10 bases left in between. Germline-derived CDR1 and CDR2 are GTSNPN and SVGIG (reference sequence). The CDR3 sequence is 13 residues long. This CDR3 is CAWSGGGFTEAFF. CDR3 nucleotide sequence: TGTGCCTGGAGTGGCGGGGGCTTCACTGAAGCTTTCTTT.

This clone appeared a single time. CDR3 protein: CASSTRTTAPLHF. The CDR3 nucleotides read TGTGCCAGCAGTACCAGAACGACTGCACCCCTCCACTTT. V and J are TRBV6-5 and TRBJ1-6; D is uncertain. Trimming took off 5 bases at V and 11 bases at J, with 13 bases between the two ends. This CDR3 region has 13 residues. Germline V gives CDR1 MNHEY, CDR2 SVGAGI.

V is TRBV6-5 and J is TRBJ1-3, with D hard to call. Trimming removed 7 bases from V and 6 bases from J, with 7 bases in between. CDR3 length: 11 residues. Per germline, CDR1 MNHEY and CDR2 SVGAGI. CDR3 sequence reads: CASTEINTIYF. In nucleotides, the CDR3 is TGTGCCAGCACCGAAATAAACACCATATATTTT.

The chain links TRBV19 to TRBJ2-5; no firm D call. Germline CDR1 and CDR2: LNHDA and SQIVND (reference sequence). The CDR3 spans 14 residues. Deletions cut 5 bases from V and 5 bases from J, with 15 bases between. CDR3 sequence (DNA): TGTGCCAGTAGTCTCTCAGGTGGGCTTGAGACCCAGTACTTC. Its protein product is CASSLSGGLETQYF.

The rearrangement joins TRBV7-9 to TRBJ2-1; TRBD2 matches at 10 bases. The CDR3 has 16 residues. Looked up from germline, CDR1 is SEHNR and CDR2 is FQNEAQ (reference sequence). V lost 3 bases to trimming and J lost 7 bases; unmatched junction nucleotides: 9. The CDR3 DNA follows: TGTGCCAGCAGCTTTGAAACACTAGCGGGGATGAATGAGCAGTTCTTC. Its protein product is CASSFETLAGMNEQFF.

This clone was observed a handful of times. The rearrangement joins TRBV9 to TRBJ1-3, with 7 bases matching TRBD1. Trimming at V came to 4 bases and at J to 2 bases, leaving 3 bases not matched to a gene. The CDR3 spans 14 residues. From germline, CDR1 is SGDLS and CDR2 YYNGEE. DNA for the CDR3: TGTGCCAGCAGCCCAGGGACAGCTGGAAACACCATATATTTT. Translating gives CASSPGTAGNTIYF.